In its sample, the clone carrying this T cell receptor (beta chain) was seen many times. These data come from a study of human T cells and chemical hapten exposure. The CDR3 runs to 17 residues. CDR1 and CDR2 from the germline V gene are DFQATT and SNEGSKA (reference sequence). Trimming took off 3 bases at V and 2 bases at J, with 21 bases between the two ends. Specified time point: patch test 1, 2 weeks after DPC sensitization. The treatment is: therapeutic diphenylcyclopropenone sensitization with weekly scalp DPC. TCRdb passed the RACE reads through MiXCR, listing each CDR3 protein once. The sample contains approximately 400,000 distinct CDR3 sequences, more than 4.5% of which appear only once.

The sample consisted of whole blood, taken in connection with sensitization to the hapten diphenylcyclopropenone (DPC). This chain links TRBV20-1 with TRBJ2-3; D perhaps matches TRBD1 (7 bases). The clonotype originates from a woman aged 50 to 60 with alopecia areata. Some clones in this sample may be carry-over from other donors' samples. The CDR3 DNA sequence: TGCAGTGCTAGGGGATTCAGGGGGGACTTGTCCACAGATACGCAGTATTTT. Protein sequence: CSARGFRGDLSTDTQYF.